This is a list of T cell receptor beta chains from one sample in a study of response to subunit inactivated influenza vaccine. In TCRdb, the RT-PCR reads were re-called with MiXCR into one record per CDR3 protein. The table has fewer than 800,000 distinct CDR3 sequences, 15% to 18% seen once; the top ten hold 9.5% to 13%. The material sequenced was PBMCs from blood, taken 11 to 12 days after vaccination. These receptors all stem from a man aged 50-60 years who received an inactivated influenza vaccine. The CDR3 runs from the conserved cysteine through the conserved F or W. A D gene is named only where the DNA matches it firmly. Clone sizes are given selectively: once, few, many, or a class where the clone is expanded.

j_gene,d_gene,abundance,v_gene,CDR3nt,CDR3aa
TRBJ2-2,-,-,TRBV13,TGTGCCAGCAGTGAGCCGGGACACAACACCGGGGAGCTGTTTTTT,CASSEPGHNTGELFF
TRBJ1-1,-,-,TRBV6-5,TGTGCCAGCAGTTACTCAGAACGGGGATTGAACACTGAAGCTTTCTTT,CASSYSERGLNTEAFF
TRBJ2-1,TRBD2,many,TRBV5-1,TGCGCCAGCAGACCTACTAGCGGGGGGCGGGATGAGCAGTTCTTC,CASRPTSGGRDEQFF
TRBJ2-3,TRBD2,-,TRBV15,TGTGCCACCAGCCAGCGGGGCGGGGGGGCAGATACGCAGTATTTT,CATSQRGGGADTQYF
TRBJ1-1,-,-,TRBV10-3,TGTGCCATCAGTGAGCCGAGGAACACTGAAGCTTTCTTT,CAISEPRNTEAFF
TRBJ2-5,TRBD1,-,TRBV29-1,TGCAGCGCCGGGACAGCCAAAGGGGCCCAGTACTTC,CSAGTAKGAQYF
TRBJ2-7,-,-,TRBV10-3,TGTGCCATCAGTGGCCTTGGCGGGGAAGGGTACTACGAGCAGTACTTC,CAISGLGGEGYYEQYF
TRBJ1-6,TRBD1,few,TRBV12-3/TRBV12-4,TGTGCCAGCAGCCCAACAGGGGCATCACCCCTCCACTTT,CASSPTGASPLHF
TRBJ2-7,-,few,TRBV7-9,TGTGCCAGCAGCTGGTACGGGGACTACGAGCAGTACTTC,CASSWYGDYEQYF
TRBJ2-7,-,many,TRBV12-3/TRBV12-4,TGTGCCAGCGGGGCTGGTATCGCCTACGAGCAGTACTTC,CASGAGIAYEQYF
TRBJ2-7,-,-,TRBV12-3/TRBV12-4,TGTGCCAGCGGCCGCCTAGGGGGTGCCTACGAGCAGTACTTC,CASGRLGGAYEQYF
TRBJ2-1,TRBD1,few,TRBV20-1,TGCAGTGCCTCGACAGGGGGAAGTTACTCCTACAATGAGCAGTTCTTC,CSASTGGSYSYNEQFF
TRBJ2-2,-,-,TRBV30,TGTGCCTGGAGGGTTGGTGAGCTCGCGAACACCGGGGAGCTGTTTTTT,CAWRVGELANTGELFF
TRBJ2-1,TRBD2,-,TRBV4-3,TGCGCCAGCAGCCAAGATCGGCCTAGCGGGGACAATGAGCAGTTCTTC,CASSQDRPSGDNEQFF
TRBJ2-3,-,-,TRBV5-1,TGCGCCAGCAGCTTGGACGGGAGTTGGTCAGATACGCAGTATTTT,CASSLDGSWSDTQYF
TRBJ2-7,-,few,TRBV28,TGTGCCAGCAGCAGGACTCCTACCTACGAGCAGTACTTC,CASSRTPTYEQYF
TRBJ2-7,TRBD1,few,TRBV5-6,TGTGCCAGCAGCTTCCCCGGGACAGGGATTTACGAGCAGTACTTC,CASSFPGTGIYEQYF
TRBJ2-5,-,-,TRBV4-2,TGTGCCAGCAGCCAAGAACTGGCTAGCGTCGAGACCCAGTACTTC,CASSQELASVETQYF
TRBJ1-4,TRBD1,-,TRBV7-8,TGTGCCAGCAGCTTAGCGGGGGACAGGGTGCTTCCCGAAAAACTGTTTTTT,CASSLAGDRVLPEKLFF
TRBJ2-5,-,-,TRBV20-1,TGCAGTGCTAGGACCCCGGCGGATACCCAGTACTTC,CSARTPADTQYF
TRBJ1-1,-,-,TRBV7-2,TGTGCCAGCAGCTTGCTCAACAGCTACACTGAAGCTTTCTTT,CASSLLNSYTEAFF
TRBJ1-1,TRBD1,-,TRBV6-2/TRBV6-3,TGTGCCAGCAGTTACCCCCTGGGACAGGCTTTCTTT,CASSYPLGQAFF
TRBJ1-1,-,few,TRBV27,TGTGCCAGCAGTTTCCCAGGGAGTTCTGAAGCTTTCTTT,CASSFPGSSEAFF
TRBJ1-1,-,-,TRBV12-3/TRBV12-4,TGTGCCAGCAGTTTATCGCTTGGAGCTTTCTTT,CASSLSLGAFF
TRBJ2-3,TRBD1,-,TRBV20-1,TGCAGTGCTCGAGGGACAGCCACAGATACGCAGTATTTT,CSARGTATDTQYF
TRBJ2-2,-,once,TRBV7-2,TGTGCCAGCAGCTTATTATTCGTTGGGGCCGGGGAGCTGTTTTTT,CASSLLFVGAGELFF
TRBJ1-1,-,-,TRBV5-5,TGTGCCAGCACCTTAGGGGGAATGAACACTGAAGCTTTCTTT,CASTLGGMNTEAFF
TRBJ1-1,-,many,TRBV29-1,TGCAGCGTTGACCGGGGCAGGACTGAAGCTTTCTTT,CSVDRGRTEAFF
TRBJ2-2,TRBD1,-,TRBV5-1,TGCGCCAGCAGCTGGACAGGGTCGAACACCGGGGAGCTGTTTTTT,CASSWTGSNTGELFF
TRBJ1-1,TRBD1,many,TRBV7-9,TGTGCCAGCAGCCGACAGGGGAACACTGAAGCTTTCTTT,CASSRQGNTEAFF
TRBJ2-1,TRBD2,few,TRBV11-2,TGTGCCAGCAGCTTAGGGAGACTAGCGGGGTATGAGCAGTTCTTC,CASSLGRLAGYEQFF
TRBJ2-2,TRBD2,-,TRBV4-2,TGTGCCAGCAGCCAAGTCAAGCGGGGGGGCTGGAACACCGGGGAGCTGTTTTTT,CASSQVKRGGWNTGELFF
TRBJ2-4,TRBD1,few,TRBV20-1,TGCAGTGCTGAGACAGGGCCTCAAAACATTCAGTACTTC,CSAETGPQNIQYF
TRBJ2-1,-,once,TRBV20-1,TGCAGTGCTAGGAGTTTGTCCTACTACAATGAGCAGTTCTTC,CSARSLSYYNEQFF
TRBJ2-7,-,-,TRBV7-2,TGTGCCAGCAGCTTAGAGCGGAGGTCCTACGAGCAGTACTTC,CASSLERRSYEQYF
TRBJ2-7,-,few,TRBV7-2,TGTGCCAGCAGCTTAGAATGGGGAAGCTCCTACGAGCAGTACTTC,CASSLEWGSSYEQYF
TRBJ1-6,-,-,TRBV19,TGTGCCAGTAAAACGACAGGCGTCAATTCACCCCTCCACTTT,CASKTTGVNSPLHF
TRBJ2-1,TRBD2,few,TRBV7-9,TGTGCCAGCAGTTATTACCCTGGGGGGGACTCATACAATGAGCAGTTCTTC,CASSYYPGGDSYNEQFF
TRBJ1-2,TRBD1,-,TRBV20-1,TGCAGTGCTAGAGATAGCTTCAAGACAGGGACGAGAGGCTACACCTTC,CSARDSFKTGTRGYTF
TRBJ2-1,TRBD1,-,TRBV4-3,TGCGCCAGCAGCCGGGACAGGGGGCTTGTGAATGAGCAGTTCTTC,CASSRDRGLVNEQFF
TRBJ1-6,TRBD1,once,TRBV6-1,TGTGCCAGCAGAATGACAGGGCCCGATCATTCACCCCTCCACTTT,CASRMTGPDHSPLHF
TRBJ2-7,TRBD2,-,TRBV9,TGTGCCAGCAGCCCCGGGGGAGGGGCGCTTTACTACGAGCAGTACTTC,CASSPGGGALYYEQYF
TRBJ1-6,-,few,TRBV30,TGTGCCTGGAGTGTTCGACCGGGCCTTAATTCACCCCTCCACTTT,CAWSVRPGLNSPLHF
TRBJ2-1,TRBD2,-,TRBV14,TGTGCCAGCAGCCTCCGACTAGCGGGGGCGCATGAGCAGTTCTTC,CASSLRLAGAHEQFF
TRBJ2-6,TRBD2,-,TRBV20-1,TGCAGTGCTCAGGGGGCTAGCGGGGGAGGAGGGGCCAACGTCCTGACTTTC,CSAQGASGGGGANVLTF
TRBJ2-7,-,-,TRBV7-6,TGTGCCAGCAGCTTAACCGGGTTTATAGACGAGCAGTACTTC,CASSLTGFIDEQYF
TRBJ1-2,-,few,TRBV28,TGTGCCAGCAGTTTACAGGGAGTCTATGGCTACACCTTC,CASSLQGVYGYTF
TRBJ2-3,-,few,TRBV20-1,TGCAGTGCCTTAAAGGGTGGTGGCACAGATACGCAGTATTTT,CSALKGGGTDTQYF
TRBJ1-5,-,-,TRBV6-5,TGTGCCAGCAGTTACGGCAGGGCCAGCAATCAGCCCCAGCATTTT,CASSYGRASNQPQHF
TRBJ2-2,-,many,TRBV7-9,TGTGCCAGCAGCTTGGGCCAGGGAGGCACCGGGGAGCTGTTTTTT,CASSLGQGGTGELFF
TRBJ2-6,TRBD1,once,TRBV27,TGTGCCAGCAGATACAGGGGGTCCGGGGCCAACGTCCTGACTTTC,CASRYRGSGANVLTF
TRBJ2-7,TRBD2,-,TRBV4-1,TGCGCCAGCAGCCAAGTACTAGCGGGAGATTACGAGCAGTACTTC,CASSQVLAGDYEQYF
TRBJ1-3,-,few,TRBV11-2,TGTGCCAGCAGCTTAACAGTGTTGAAGACTGGAAACACCATATATTTT,CASSLTVLKTGNTIYF
TRBJ1-5,-,-,TRBV5-6,TGTGCCAGCAGCTTGACGGCGGTTGATCAGCCCCAGCATTTT,CASSLTAVDQPQHF